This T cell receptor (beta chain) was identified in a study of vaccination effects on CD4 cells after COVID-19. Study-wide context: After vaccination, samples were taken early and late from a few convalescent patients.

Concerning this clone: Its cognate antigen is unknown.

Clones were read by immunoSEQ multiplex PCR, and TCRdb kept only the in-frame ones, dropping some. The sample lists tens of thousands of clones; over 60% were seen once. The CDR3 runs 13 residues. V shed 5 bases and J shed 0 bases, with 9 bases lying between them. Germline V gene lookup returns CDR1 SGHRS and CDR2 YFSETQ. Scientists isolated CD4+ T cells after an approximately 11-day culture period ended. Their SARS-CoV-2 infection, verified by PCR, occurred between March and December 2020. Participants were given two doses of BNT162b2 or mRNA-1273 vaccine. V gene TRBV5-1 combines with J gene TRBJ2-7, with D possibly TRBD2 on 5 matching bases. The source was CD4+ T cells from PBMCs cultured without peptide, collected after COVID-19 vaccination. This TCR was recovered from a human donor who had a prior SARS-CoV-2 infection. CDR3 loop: CASRVEVSYEQYF. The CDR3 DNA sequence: TGCGCCAGCAGGGTGGAGGTCTCCTACGAGCAGTACTTC.